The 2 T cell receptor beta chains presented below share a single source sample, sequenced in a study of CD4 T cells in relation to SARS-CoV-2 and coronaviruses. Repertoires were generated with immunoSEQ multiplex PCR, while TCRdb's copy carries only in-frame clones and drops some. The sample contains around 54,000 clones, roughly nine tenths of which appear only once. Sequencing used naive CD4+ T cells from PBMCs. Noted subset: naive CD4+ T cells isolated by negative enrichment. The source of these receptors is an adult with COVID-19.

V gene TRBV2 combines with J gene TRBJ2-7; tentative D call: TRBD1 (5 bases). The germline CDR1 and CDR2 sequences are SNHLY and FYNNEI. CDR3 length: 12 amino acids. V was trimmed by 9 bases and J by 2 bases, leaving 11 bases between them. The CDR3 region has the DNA TGTGCCAGTACGGACACCGCCTACGAGCAGTACTTC. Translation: CASTDTAYEQYF.

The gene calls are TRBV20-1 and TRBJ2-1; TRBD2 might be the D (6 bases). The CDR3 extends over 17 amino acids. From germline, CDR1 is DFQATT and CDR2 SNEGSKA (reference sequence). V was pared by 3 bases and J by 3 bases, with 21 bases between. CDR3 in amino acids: CSASTSMGLSYYNEQFF. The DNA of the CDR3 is TGCAGTGCTAGTACCTCAATGGGACTGTCTTACTACAATGAGCAGTTCTTC.